These T cell receptor beta chains were read from a single sample in a study of blood T cells in healthy people across ages. Using its own MiXCR run on the 5' RACE reads, TCRdb lists one record per CDR3 protein. Here the sample spans around 690,000 distinct CDR3 sequences, about 53% being singletons. The sequenced sample was blood. These receptors all come from a man in his sixties in good health. The CDR3 runs from the conserved cysteine through the conserved F or W. The order of the fields is J gene, V gene, clone size, D gene, CDR3 protein, CDR3 DNA. The D gene is left open where the match is weak. Size tells how often a clone was seen (once, few, many) or the class of an expanded clone, and some rows leave it out.

TRBJ1-2 | TRBV28 | . | . | CASRVEANYGYTF | TGTGCCAGCAGGGTCGAAGCTAACTATGGCTACACCTTC
TRBJ1-4 | TRBV5-1 | . | . | CASSLEPPEEKLFF | TGCGCCAGCAGCTTGGAGCCCCCCGAAGAAAAACTGTTTTTT
TRBJ2-5 | TRBV5-1 | few | . | CASSLSGSRETQYF | TGCGCCAGCAGCTTGTCTGGGTCTAGGGAGACCCAGTACTTC
TRBJ1-2 | TRBV20-1 | . | . | CSAEEGSNDGYTF | TGCAGTGCTGAGGAGGGGAGTAACGATGGCTACACCTTC
TRBJ1-2 | TRBV27 | . | . | CASSLFVGEVYGYTF | TGTGCCAGCAGTTTATTTGTGGGGGAGGTCTATGGCTACACCTTC
TRBJ2-7 | TRBV27 | . | . | CASSSVAAGAYEQYF | TGTGCCAGCAGTTCAGTGGCAGCGGGCGCTTACGAGCAGTACTTC
TRBJ2-7 | TRBV27 | . | . | CASRAGPLTYEQYF | TGTGCCAGCCGGGCGGGGCCCTTGACCTACGAGCAGTACTTC
TRBJ1-2 | TRBV12-3/TRBV12-4 | few | TRBD1 | CASSPAGQGYGYTF | TGTGCCAGCAGTCCTGCCGGACAGGGCTATGGCTACACCTTC
TRBJ2-5 | TRBV29-1 | . | TRBD1 | CSVEIRGRETQYF | TGCAGCGTTGAAATCAGGGGGCGAGAGACCCAGTACTTC
TRBJ2-6 | TRBV12-3/TRBV12-4 | few | TRBD2 | CASSRLAGVSGANVLTF | TGTGCCAGCAGTAGACTAGCGGGAGTCTCTGGGGCCAACGTCCTGACTTTC
TRBJ2-1 | TRBV4-1 | many | TRBD2 | CASSQGLAGYNEQFF | TGTGCCAGCAGCCAAGGACTAGCGGGGTACAATGAGCAGTTCTTC
TRBJ1-1 | TRBV10-2 | few | . | CASKEFRNPNTEAFF | TGCGCCAGCAAAGAGTTCAGGAACCCGAACACTGAAGCTTTCTTT
TRBJ2-5 | TRBV7-2 | . | . | CASSFQQGSYNEQYF | TGTGCCAGCAGCTTCCAACAGGGCTCCTACAATGAGCAGTACTTC
TRBJ2-7 | TRBV6-5 | many | TRBD2 | CASSDSGGAYEQYF | TGTGCCAGCAGTGATAGTGGGGGGGCCTACGAGCAGTACTTC
TRBJ2-3 | TRBV6-5 | . | . | CASSPSVGGGTDTQYF | TGTGCCAGCAGTCCCTCGGTGGGGGGCGGCACAGATACGCAGTATTTT
TRBJ2-1 | TRBV6-2/TRBV6-3 | . | TRBD2 | CASSYLAGGYNEQFF | TGTGCCAGCAGTTACCTGGCGGGGGGCTACAATGAGCAGTTCTTC
TRBJ2-3 | TRBV12-1 | . | . | CASSLSGCTDTQYF | TGTGCCAGCAGCCTGTCTGGGTGCACAGATACGCAGTATTTT
TRBJ2-3 | TRBV7-2 | . | TRBD1 | CASSWGTGVPDTQYF | TGTGCCAGCAGCTGGGGGACAGGGGTACCAGATACGCAGTATTTT
TRBJ2-5 | TRBV6-2/TRBV6-3 | few | TRBD2 | CASSSLPPVAGIREAQYF | TGTGCCAGCAGTTCACTTCCTCCGGTAGCGGGGATAAGAGAGGCCCAGTACTTC
TRBJ2-3 | TRBV15 | . | . | CATSRGQHGFPTDTQYF | TGTGCCACCAGCAGAGGACAGCACGGTTTTCCCACAGATACGCAGTATTTT
TRBJ1-1 | TRBV4-1 | . | . | CASSVKTVNTEAFF | TGCGCCAGCAGCGTTAAGACGGTGAACACTGAAGCTTTCTTT
TRBJ2-5 | TRBV29-1 | many | . | CSVEREKQTQYF | TGCAGCGTTGAGAGGGAGAAGCAGACCCAGTACTTC
TRBJ2-7 | TRBV6-1 | few | . | CASSEQPGGSYEQYF | TGTGCCAGCAGTGAACAACCCGGGGGCAGCTACGAGCAGTACTTC
TRBJ2-7 | TRBV2 | . | TRBD2 | CASSELAGGEQYF | TGTGCCAGCAGTGAGCTAGCGGGTGGGGAGCAGTACTTC
TRBJ2-6 | TRBV18 | . | . | CASSPDVISGANVLTF | TGCGCCAGCTCACCTGACGTTATCTCTGGGGCCAACGTCCTGACTTTC
TRBJ1-2 | TRBV7-2 | . | . | CASSSQRGGRNYGYTF | TGTGCCAGCAGCTCACAACGGGGGGGCAGGAACTATGGCTACACCTTC
TRBJ2-1 | TRBV9 | once | . | CASSVSNYEQFF | TGTGCCAGCAGCGTCAGCAACTATGAGCAGTTCTTC
TRBJ2-4 | TRBV2 | . | TRBD2 | CASSELAVNIQYF | TGTGCCAGCAGTGAACTAGCGGTAAACATTCAGTACTTC
TRBJ2-6 | TRBV4-1 | . | TRBD1 | CASSPPRTGTLSGANVLTF | TGCGCCAGCAGCCCGCCTAGGACAGGGACCCTCTCTGGGGCCAACGTCCTGACTTTC
TRBJ2-5 | TRBV7-2 | . | . | CASSHLAFQETQYF | TGTGCCAGCAGCCATCTAGCCTTCCAAGAGACCCAGTACTTC
TRBJ2-6 | TRBV3-1 | . | . | CASSQDPGANVLTF | TGTGCCAGCAGCCAGGACCCTGGGGCCAACGTCCTGACTTTC
TRBJ2-4 | TRBV3-1 | . | . | CASSRNTGIAKNIQYF | TGTGCCAGCAGCCGGAACACAGGGATAGCCAAAAACATTCAGTACTTC
TRBJ2-7 | TRBV11-2 | few | . | CASSPGRLLSSYEQYF | TGTGCCAGCAGCCCTGGCCGGCTCCTTAGCTCCTACGAGCAGTACTTC
TRBJ2-7 | TRBV21-1 | . | . | CASSNQSQHEQYF | TGTGCCAGCAGCAATCAAAGCCAGCACGAGCAGTACTTC
TRBJ2-5 | TRBV14 | few | . | CASSQDRRTQYF | TGTGCCAGCAGCCAAGATCGGAGGACCCAGTACTTC
TRBJ2-2 | TRBV12-3/TRBV12-4 | few | . | CASSFRSFTGELFF | TGTGCCAGCAGTTTCAGGTCCTTCACCGGGGAGCTGTTTTTT
TRBJ2-5 | TRBV12-3/TRBV12-4 | few | TRBD2 | CASTLGTSGATQYF | TGTGCCAGCACCCTCGGGACTAGCGGAGCCACCCAGTACTTC
TRBJ2-1 | TRBV6-2/TRBV6-3 | . | . | CASSYGGSTLEQFF | TGTGCCAGCAGTTATGGGGGATCGACCCTTGAGCAGTTCTTC
TRBJ2-1 | TRBV6-1 | few | TRBD2 | CASSETQRGGYNEQFF | TGTGCCAGCAGCGAGACTCAGCGGGGGGGCTACAATGAGCAGTTCTTC
TRBJ1-3 | TRBV20-1 | . | TRBD1 | CSARKGQDSGNTIYF | TGCAGTGCTAGAAAAGGACAGGACTCTGGAAACACCATATATTTT
TRBJ1-6 | TRBV7-8 | few | . | CASSLLSGTVNSPLHF | TGTGCCAGCAGCTTGCTCAGCGGGACGGTAAATTCACCCCTCCACTTT
TRBJ2-1 | TRBV7-2 | . | . | CASSSARGASYNEQFF | TGTGCCAGCAGCTCAGCCCGGGGGGCCTCCTACAATGAGCAGTTCTTC
TRBJ2-5 | TRBV5-1 | . | . | CASSSLTQGETQYF | TGCGCCAGCAGCAGTCTAACGCAGGGCGAGACCCAGTACTTC
TRBJ2-7 | TRBV7-9 | . | . | CASSLFGELREQYF | TGTGCCAGCAGCTTATTCGGGGAGCTGCGCGAGCAGTACTTC
TRBJ1-1 | TRBV25-1 | once | . | CASSEFASTEAFF | TGTGCCAGCAGTGAATTTGCTAGCACTGAAGCTTTCTTT
TRBJ2-1 | TRBV2 | . | . | CASSGPAVPYNEQFF | TGTGCCAGCAGTGGGCCAGCGGTTCCCTACAATGAGCAGTTCTTC
TRBJ1-2 | TRBV6-2/TRBV6-3 | . | TRBD1 | CASSSNRQGVDGYTF | TGTGCCAGCAGTTCAAACCGACAGGGGGTAGATGGCTACACCTTC
TRBJ2-3 | TRBV12-3/TRBV12-4 | once | . | CASLNRRTDTQYF | TGTGCCAGCTTGAACCGCCGCACAGATACGCAGTATTTT
TRBJ2-5 | TRBV12-3/TRBV12-4 | . | TRBD2 | CASSWTSGPGTQYF | TGTGCCAGCAGTTGGACTAGCGGCCCAGGGACCCAGTACTTC
TRBJ2-3 | TRBV2 | . | TRBD1 | CASRALRTGLHTDTQYF | TGTGCCAGCAGAGCGCTGAGGACAGGGCTTCACACAGATACGCAGTATTTT